One sample yielded the 30 T cell receptor beta chains listed below, sequenced in a study of blood T cell repertoires in COVID-19. TCRdb keeps only in-frame clones here, not all; method: immunoSEQ multiplex PCR. The sample lists 90,000 to 150,000 clones; roughly 76% were seen once. Sequencing was performed on peripheral blood. The receptors stem from a human donor in a cohort sampled during active COVID-19.

This chain connects TRBV28 to TRBJ2-7; the D is unclear. From germline, CDR1 is MDHEN and CDR2 SYDVKM. CDR3 size: 14 residues. V lost 2 bases and J lost 0, with 8 bases in between. The CDR3 DNA sequence: TGTGCCAGCAGTTTAAAGCCTCACTCCTACGAGCAGTACTTC. Translating gives CASSLKPHSYEQYF.

The V call is TRBV11-3, the J call TRBJ2-5, with 9 bases that match TRBD2. This CDR3 contains 15 residues. J was trimmed by 5 bases and V by 5 bases; bases with no gene match: 9. Germline V gives CDR1 SGHNT, CDR2 YENEEA. The CDR3: CASSPQGGRGETQYF. The DNA of the CDR3 is TGTGCCAGCAGCCCCCAAGGCGGGAGGGGGGAGACCCAGTACTTC.

The chain joins TRBV5-4 to TRBJ1-6, with 9 bases lining up with TRBD1. This CDR3 contains 19 residues. Germline V lookup: CDR1 SGHNT, CDR2 YYREEE (reference sequence). V was pared by 1 base and J by 9 bases, with 17 bases of the junction left unmatched. The CDR3 DNA reads TGTGCCAGCAGCTTGTCGGGACAGGGTCTGGTTACGAGGTTTTCACCCCTCCACTTT. Amino acids: CASSLSGQGLVTRFSPLHF.

The V gene is TRBV20-1, the J gene TRBJ2-7, with D maybe TRBD2 (6 bases). Trimming shortened V by 3 bases and J by 5 bases, and 20 bases separated the two germline ends. The CDR3 is made up of 15 amino acids. CDR1 and CDR2 (germline): DFQATT, SNEGSKA (reference sequence). CDR3 loop: CSASGDSVPLDEQYF. The CDR3 region has the DNA TGCAGTGCTAGTGGGGACTCCGTCCCTTTAGACGAGCAGTACTTC.

V usage is TRBV5-6 and J usage is TRBJ2-1; D unclear. V gave up 4 bases and J gave up 0 bases, with 14 bases separating them. This CDR3 has 16 amino acids. Germline V gives CDR1 SGHDT, CDR2 YYEEEE. This chain's CDR3 is CASSPDPRSSYNEQFF. Here the CDR3 DNA reads TGTGCCAGCAGCCCCGATCCCCGGAGCTCCTACAATGAGCAGTTCTTC.

The chain is built from TRBV4-1 and TRBJ2-7; a possible D gene is TRBD1 (6 bases). CDR3 length: 14 amino acids. Germline CDR1 and CDR2: MGHRA and YSYEKL. The V end lost 1 base, the J end lost 2 bases, and 9 bases lay between the germline ends. The CDR3 spells CASSQVAGAYEQYF. The CDR3 DNA reads TGCGCCAGCAGCCAAGTCGCAGGGGCCTACGAGCAGTACTTC.

The rearrangement links TRBV30 to TRBJ2-7; 8 positions agree with TRBD1. Germline V gene data show CDR1 as GTSNPN and CDR2 as SVGIG (reference sequence). J lost 1 base, V lost 2 bases, and 1 base had no gene match. This CDR3 spans 13 amino acids. The CDR3: CAWSTGGSYEQYF. The CDR3 nucleotides read TGTGCCTGGAGTACAGGGGGGTCCTACGAGCAGTACTTC.

The chain carries TRBV7-3 and TRBJ2-3, with D tentatively TRBD2 (6 bases). Germline V gene lookup returns CDR1 SGHTA and CDR2 FQGTGA. CDR3 length equals 15 residues. The ends were cut back, 2 bases at V and 0 bases at J, with 9 bases in the middle. The CDR3 bases are TGTGCCAGCAGCTTATTCAGCGGGAGCACAGATACGCAGTATTTT. This sequence encodes CASSLFSGSTDTQYF.

The CDR3: CAISELASNEKLFF. The DNA of the CDR3 is TGTGCCATCAGTGAGCTAGCCTCAAATGAAAAACTGTTTTTT. The V gene is TRBV10-3, the J gene TRBJ1-4; D is unclear. This CDR3 region has 14 residues. CDR1 is ENHRY, CDR2 SYGVKD, per germline. Trimming shortened V by 2 bases and J by 5 bases, and 9 bases separated the two germline ends.

V gene TRBV5-1 combines with J gene TRBJ2-7; 7 positions agree with TRBD2. This CDR3 is 14 amino acids long. Germline V gives CDR1 SGHRS, CDR2 YFSETQ. Unmatched junction bases numbered 4, after V lost 0 bases and J lost 4 bases. The CDR3 sequence is CASSLAASGYEQYF. The DNA of the CDR3 is TGCGCCAGCAGCTTGGCCGCTAGCGGATACGAGCAGTACTTC.

This clone appeared once. The chain uses TRBV5-8 and TRBJ2-3; TRBD1 matches 8 bases. This CDR3 is built from 18 residues. V was pared by 4 bases and J by 4 bases, with 17 bases of the junction left unmatched. From germline, CDR1 is SGHTS and CDR2 YDEGEE. CDR3 nucleotide sequence: TGTGCCAGCAGCCTTACCCGGACAGGGATGGCAGTATCAGATACGCAGTATTTT. As protein: CASSLTRTGMAVSDTQYF.

The chain employs TRBV7-9 and TRBJ1-1; TRBD1 is a possible D gene (5 bases). V dropped 5 bases and J dropped 8 bases, with 18 bases sitting between them. CDR3 length: 14 residues. The germline CDR1 and CDR2 sequences are SEHNR and FQNEAQ (reference sequence). The CDR3 reads CASSPMGGGREAFF. The CDR3, as DNA: TGTGCCAGCAGCCCCATGGGGGGGGGAAGAGAAGCTTTCTTT. Looking up the rest from reference TRBV7-9 and TRBJ1-1 gives the full variable domain: DTGVSQNPRHKITKRGQNVTFRCDPISEHNRLYWYRQTLGQGPEFLTYFQNEAQLEKSRLLSDRFSAERPKGSFSTLEIQRTEQGDSAMYLCASSPMGGGREAFFGQGTRLTVV.

The gene calls are TRBV6-5 and TRBJ1-2; D possibly corresponds to TRBD1 (6 bases). The CDR3 consists of 13 residues. V was cut by 2 bases and J by 6 bases, with 10 bases left in between. The germline gives CDR1 MNHEY, CDR2 SVGAGI. The CDR3 DNA sequence: TGTGCCAGCAGTTACGGAACAGGGAATGGCTACACCTTC. Residues: CASSYGTGNGYTF.

CDR3 sequence reads: CASSPGTGEAFF. The DNA of the CDR3 is TGTGCCAGCAGCCCCGGGACAGGGGAAGCTTTCTTT. This chain uses TRBV12-3 or TRBV12-4 with TRBJ1-1, with TRBD1 identical over 9 bases. With 6 bases clipped from V and 8 bases from J, the junction kept 4 bases outside the gene matches. The CDR3 is made up of 12 amino acids.

The chain links TRBV6-5 to TRBJ1-3; TRBD1 is a possible D gene (5 bases). Germline CDR1 is MNHEY and CDR2 is SVGAGI. Trimming took 7 bases from V and 4 from J, leaving 5 bases between them. This CDR3 region has 11 residues. For the CDR3, the DNA is TGTGCCAGCAAGGGGGGAAACACCATATATTTT. This translates into CASKGGNTIYF.

The chain employs TRBV2 and TRBJ1-3; D gene ambiguous. V was trimmed by 3 bases and J by 0 bases, leaving 9 bases between them. The germline CDR1 and CDR2 sequences are SNHLY and FYNNEI. This CDR3 contains 15 residues. Here the CDR3 reads CASSEEASSGNTIYF. CDR3 coding DNA: TGTGCCAGCAGTGAGGAGGCCAGCTCTGGAAACACCATATATTTT.

This chain uses TRBV6-4 with TRBJ2-6; 7 bases are a match to TRBD1. Germline trimming cut 0 bases from V and 0 bases from J; bases unmatched to any gene: 5. CDR1 is MRHNA and CDR2 is SNTAGT in the germline V gene. The CDR3 is made up of 18 amino acids. DNA for the CDR3: TGTGCCAGCAGTGACTCCGGCAGGGGGTACTCTGGGGCCAACGTCCTGACTTTC. Protein product: CASSDSGRGYSGANVLTF.

The chain has TRBV5-1 and TRBJ2-3; 13 nucleotides align to TRBD2. The trim removed 4 bases at V and 2 bases at J, leaving 4 bases unmatched. This CDR3 has 16 residues. Per the germline V gene, CDR1 is SGHRS and CDR2 is YFSETQ. The DNA for the CDR3 is TGCGCCAGCAGCAAGGGACTAGCGGGGAACACAGATACGCAGTATTTT. It translates to CASSKGLAGNTDTQYF.

This sequence joins TRBV7-3 and TRBJ2-1, with TRBD2 matching over 10 bases. The CDR3 extends over 16 amino acids. Germline lookup yields CDR1 SGHTA and CDR2 FQGTGA. V shed 3 bases and J 4 bases; nucleotides not matched to a gene: 6. For the CDR3, the DNA is TGTGCCAGCAGCTTCGCTAGCGGGAGATCTTACAATGAGCAGTTCTTC. Its translation is CASSFASGRSYNEQFF.

The genes are TRBV6-6 and TRBJ2-1; 8 bases fit TRBD1. This CDR3 has 15 residues. With 6 bases clipped from V and 2 bases from J, the junction kept 6 bases outside the gene matches. Per the germline V gene, CDR1 is MNHNY and CDR2 is SVGAGI (reference sequence). CDR3 DNA sequence: TGTGCCAGCAGACAGACAGGGGAAGCCTACAATGAGCAGTTCTTC. It encodes CASRQTGEAYNEQFF.

The chain is built from TRBV10-3 and TRBJ2-6; 9 nucleotides line up with TRBD2. The CDR3 is 24 residues long. V shed 8 bases, J shed 0 bases, and the junction held 29 bases outside the gene matches. The germline CDR1 and CDR2 sequences are ENHRY and SYGVKD. CDR3 coding DNA: TGTGCCATCCAACCTAAGGGGATAAAAAGACTAGCGGAGGTCAAATACTCTGGGGCCAACGTCCTGACTTTC. Translated, it gives CAIQPKGIKRLAEVKYSGANVLTF.

This CDR3 reads CASTPQGVGNTEAFF. As DNA, the CDR3 is TGTGCCAGCACCCCCCAGGGGGTGGGAAACACTGAAGCTTTCTTT. The V and J genes are TRBV7-9 and TRBJ1-1, with 7 bases lining up with TRBD1. From germline, CDR1 is SEHNR and CDR2 FQNEAQ (reference sequence). V shed 7 bases and J 2 bases; nucleotides not matched to a gene: 10. The CDR3 loop spans 15 amino acids.

The gene calls are TRBV7-9 and TRBJ1-1, with D perhaps TRBD1 (6 bases). V lost 5 bases, J lost 4 bases, and 11 bases lay in between. The CDR3 consists of 13 residues. Germline V CDR1 and CDR2: SEHNR, FQNEAQ (reference sequence). The DNA of the CDR3 is TGTGCCAGCAGCCTAGGACAGAGCACTGAAGCTTTCTTT. As protein: CASSLGQSTEAFF. Using reference TRBV7-9 and TRBJ1-1 for the parts outside the CDR3, the full variable domain is DTGVSQNPRHKITKRGQNVTFRCDPISEHNRLYWYRQTLGQGPEFLTYFQNEAQLEKSRLLSDRFSAERPKGSFSTLEIQRTEQGDSAMYLCASSLGQSTEAFFGQGTRLTVV.

The chain joins TRBV28 to TRBJ2-5; possible D gene TRBD2, 6 bases. The V gene lost 0 bases and the J gene lost 2 bases, with 10 bases spanning the gap. This CDR3 has 15 amino acids. CDR1 and CDR2 from the germline V gene are MDHEN and SYDVKM. CDR3 coding DNA: TGTGCCAGCAGTTTATGGGCGGGGCGGCAAGAGACCCAGTACTTC. Its translation: CASSLWAGRQETQYF.

In its sample, this clone was seen once. V gene TRBV11-3 combines with J gene TRBJ2-1, with 16 bases identical to TRBD2. Germline trimming cut 6 bases from V and 5 bases from J; bases unmatched to any gene: 4. CDR1 is SGHNT and CDR2 is YENEEA in the germline V gene. The CDR3 has 16 residues. CDR3 in amino acids: CASSSGTSGGDNEQFF. The CDR3 coding sequence is TGTGCCAGCAGTTCGGGGACTAGCGGGGGGGACAATGAGCAGTTCTTC.

This sequence joins TRBV28 and TRBJ1-6; D might be TRBD1 (5 bases). This CDR3 has 11 residues. Trimming shortened V by 8 bases and J by 14 bases, and 13 bases separated the two germline ends. The germline V gene encodes CDR1 MDHEN and CDR2 SYDVKM. Here the CDR3 reads CASRGGNTLHF. The CDR3 nucleotides are TGTGCCAGCCGGGGGGGGAACACCCTCCACTTT.

The chain is built from TRBV7-2 and TRBJ1-1; perhaps TRBD1 as D (5 bases). The CDR3 extends over 13 amino acids. Germline V gene lookup returns CDR1 SGHTA and CDR2 FQGNSA. The germline V and J ends were trimmed by 5 bases and 5 bases, with 12 bases remaining between them. CDR3: CASSPSRGTEAFF. The CDR3 DNA sequence: TGTGCCAGCAGCCCTTCACGGGGGACTGAAGCTTTCTTT.

The rearrangement links TRBV18 to TRBJ1-3; weak D call: TRBD1 (6 bases). The CDR3 is made up of 15 amino acids. Trimming pared 5 bases from V and 2 bases from J, leaving 13 bases between. Germline V CDR1 and CDR2: KGHSH, LQKENI. CDR3 sequence (DNA): TGTGCCAGCTCAGTTAACCAGGGGACTGGAAACACCATATATTTT. Amino acid sequence: CASSVNQGTGNTIYF. The full variable domain, rest sourced from reference TRBV18 and TRBJ1-3, is NAGVMQNPRHLVRRRGQEARLRCSPMKGHSHVYWYRQLPEEGLKFMVYLQKENIIDESGMPKERFSAEFPKEGPSILRIQQVVRGDSAAYFCASSVNQGTGNTIYFGEGSWLTVV.

V and J are TRBV11-2 and TRBJ2-7; D perhaps matches TRBD1 (7 bases). Germline-derived CDR1 and CDR2 are SGHAT and FQNNGV. This CDR3 contains 15 residues. Trimming cost V 1 base and J 5 bases, with 15 bases left between them. CDR3 in amino acids: CASSLVPGGIDEQYF. The CDR3 nucleotides are TGTGCCAGCAGCTTAGTTCCAGGGGGGATCGACGAGCAGTACTTC.

The chain couples TRBV28 to TRBJ2-3; 12 bases align to TRBD2. The CDR3 has 17 residues. CDR1 and CDR2 (germline): MDHEN, SYDVKM. V trimming: 3 bases; J trimming: 6 bases; junction bases outside the gene matches: 10. The CDR3 region has the DNA TGTGCCAGCAGTTTGGCGCTAGCGGGAGGGCCGGGGGATACGCAGTATTTT. Residues: CASSLALAGGPGDTQYF.